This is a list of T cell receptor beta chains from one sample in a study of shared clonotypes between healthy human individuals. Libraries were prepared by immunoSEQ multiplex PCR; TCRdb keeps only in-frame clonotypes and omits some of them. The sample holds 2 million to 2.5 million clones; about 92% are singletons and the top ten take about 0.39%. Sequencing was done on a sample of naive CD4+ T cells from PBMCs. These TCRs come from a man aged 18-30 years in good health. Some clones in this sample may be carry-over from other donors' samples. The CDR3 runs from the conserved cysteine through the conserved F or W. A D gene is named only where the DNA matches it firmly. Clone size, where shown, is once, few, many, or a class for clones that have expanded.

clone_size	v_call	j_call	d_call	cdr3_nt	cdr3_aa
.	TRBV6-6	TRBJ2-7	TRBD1	TGTGCCAGCACACGGGGACAGGGGGTGCAAGAGCAGTACTTC	CASTRGQGVQEQYF
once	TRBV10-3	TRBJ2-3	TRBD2	TGTGCCGGCCGACTAGCGGGAGAAAAAGATACGCAGTATTTT	CAGRLAGEKDTQYF
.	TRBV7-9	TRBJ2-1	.	TGTGCCAGCAGCTTTAGGACTTCGAGCTCCTACAATGAGCAGTTCTTC	CASSFRTSSSYNEQFF
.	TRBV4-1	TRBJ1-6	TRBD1	TGCGCCAGCAGCCAAGATCGGGGGGACAGGGGCCACTTT	CASSQDRGDRGHF
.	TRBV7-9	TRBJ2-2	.	TGTGCCAGCAGCTTGATGTCCGGGGAGCTGTTTTTT	CASSLMSGELFF
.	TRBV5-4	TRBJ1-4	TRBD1	TGTGCCAGCAGCTTCCAACAGGGGTTGAATGAAAAACTGTTTTTT	CASSFQQGLNEKLFF
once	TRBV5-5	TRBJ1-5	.	TGTGCCAGCAGCTTGGTTACAGTAAACCAGCCCCAGCATTTT	CASSLVTVNQPQHF
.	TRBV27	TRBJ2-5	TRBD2	TGTGCCAGCAGCCAACTAGCGGGAGGGCGTTTAGATCAAGAGACCCAGTACTTC	CASSQLAGGRLDQETQYF
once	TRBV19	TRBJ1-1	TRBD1	TGTGCCAGTAGTACACAGGGGAAGTCTGAAGCTTTCTTT	CASSTQGKSEAFF
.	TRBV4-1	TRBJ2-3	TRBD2	TGCGCCAGCAGCCAAGATTCGGAGCGGGAGCTAGATACGCAGTATTTT	CASSQDSERELDTQYF
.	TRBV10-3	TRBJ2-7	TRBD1	TGTGCCATCAGTGTCCTGACAGGGCCGCCCTACGAGCAGTACTTC	CAISVLTGPPYEQYF
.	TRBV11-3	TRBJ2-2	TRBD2	TGTGCCAGCAGCTTAGATTCACTAGCGGGTAACACCGGGGAGCTGTTTTTT	CASSLDSLAGNTGELFF
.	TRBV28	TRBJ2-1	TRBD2	TGTGCCAGCAGTAAACTAGCGGGGACCTACAATGAGCAGTTCTTC	CASSKLAGTYNEQFF
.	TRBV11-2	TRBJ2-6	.	TGTGCCAGCAGCTCCTGGGAGGTAGGGGCCAACGTCCTGACTTTC	CASSSWEVGANVLTF
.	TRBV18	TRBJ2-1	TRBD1	TGTGCCAGCTCACCGGGGACAGGGGCCTGGGATGAGCAGTTCTTC	CASSPGTGAWDEQFF
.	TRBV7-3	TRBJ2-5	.	TGTGCCAGCAGCCTGAGGTACCAAGAGACCCAGTACTTC	CASSLRYQETQYF
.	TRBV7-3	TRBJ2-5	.	TGTGCCAGCAGCTTGTCCGGGATAGAAGAGACCCAGTACTTC	CASSLSGIEETQYF
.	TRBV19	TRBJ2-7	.	TGTGCCAGTAGCCCTTGGGGAGCCTACGAGCAGTACTTC	CASSPWGAYEQYF
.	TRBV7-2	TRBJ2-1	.	TGTGCCAGCAGCCTAGGGGGGAGGTCCTACAATGAGCAGTTCTTC	CASSLGGRSYNEQFF
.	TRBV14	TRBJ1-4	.	TGTGCCAGCAGCCAACGGGGGCTGGGAGGAAAACTGTTTTTT	CASSQRGLGGKLFF
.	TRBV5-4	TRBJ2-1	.	TGTGCCAGCAGCTTGGGTCCGCCGAGCTCCTACAATGAGCAGTTCTTC	CASSLGPPSSYNEQFF
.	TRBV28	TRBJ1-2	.	TGTGCCAGCAGTTTAAGTACAGACTATGGCTACACCTTC	CASSLSTDYGYTF
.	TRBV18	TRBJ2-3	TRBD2	TGTGCCAGCTCGCCTTCTAGCGGGAGGACAGATACGCAGTATTTT	CASSPSSGRTDTQYF
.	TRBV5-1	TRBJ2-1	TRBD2	TGCGCCAGCAGCTTGGCCACTAGCGGGAGTTCGGAGCAGTTCTTC	CASSLATSGSSEQFF
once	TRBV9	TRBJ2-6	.	TGTGCCAGCAGCGAACGGCCCGACCCCTCTGGGGCCAACGTCCTGACTTTC	CASSERPDPSGANVLTF
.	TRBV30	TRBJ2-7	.	TGTGCCTGGAGTACAGGAGCCTACGAGCAGTACTTC	CAWSTGAYEQYF
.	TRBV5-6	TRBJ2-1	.	TGTGCCAGCAGCTTACTCCTTCAGGAGCAGTTCTTC	CASSLLLQEQFF
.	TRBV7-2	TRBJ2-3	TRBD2	TGTGCCAGCAGCTTAGCAGGGACTAGCGGGAGTACAGATACGCAGTATTTT	CASSLAGTSGSTDTQYF
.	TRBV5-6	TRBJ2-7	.	TGTGCCAGCAGCCCGGGTAGGGGGGTTCACGAGCAGTACTTC	CASSPGRGVHEQYF
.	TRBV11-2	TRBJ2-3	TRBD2	TGTGCCAGCAGCTTAGATGGGACTAGCCCAGATACGCAGTATTTT	CASSLDGTSPDTQYF
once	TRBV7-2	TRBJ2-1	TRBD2	TGTGCCAGCAGCTTAGATCCCGGGAGGGCCGGGTACAATGAGCAGTTCTTC	CASSLDPGRAGYNEQFF
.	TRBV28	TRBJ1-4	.	TGTGCCAGCAGTTTATTGGGGAACCGTTGGAGGAATGAAAAACTGTTTTTT	CASSLLGNRWRNEKLFF
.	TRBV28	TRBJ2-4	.	TGTGCCAGCACCCTTGTGGAGGAGGACATTCAGTACTTC	CASTLVEEDIQYF
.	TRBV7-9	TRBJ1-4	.	TGTGCCAGCAGCTTAGAGTCAGCCCGTAATGAAAAACTGTTTTTT	CASSLESARNEKLFF
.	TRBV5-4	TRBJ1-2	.	TGTGCCAGCAGCCCGACGTTGACCGGCAACTATGGCTACACCTTC	CASSPTLTGNYGYTF
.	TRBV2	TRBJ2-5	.	TGTGCCAGCAGTGTGGGACAACAAGAGCCCCAGTACTTC	CASSVGQQEPQYF
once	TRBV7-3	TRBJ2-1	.	TGTGCCAGCAGCTCCGGACAGAACAATGAGCAGTTCTTC	CASSSGQNNEQFF
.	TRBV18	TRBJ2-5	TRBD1	TGTGCCAGCTCACGACTGTCCCCCCGACAGGGGACCCTCGCGGAGACCCAGTACTTC	CASSRLSPRQGTLAETQYF
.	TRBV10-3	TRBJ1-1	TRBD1	TGTGCCATCAGTTCTTCGACAGGGACCACTGAAGCTTTCTTT	CAISSSTGTTEAFF
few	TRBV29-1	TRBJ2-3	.	TGCAGCGTTGAAGAGGGGGTAAATACGCAGTATTTT	CSVEEGVNTQYF
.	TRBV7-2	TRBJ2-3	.	TGTGCCAGCAGTCGAGGGGTCTGGGGAGATACGCAGTATTTT	CASSRGVWGDTQYF
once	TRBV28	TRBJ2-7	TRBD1	TGTGCCACCTCGGACAGGATCTACGAGCAGTACTTC	CATSDRIYEQYF
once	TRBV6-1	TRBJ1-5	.	TGTGCCAGCATACTTCGCGCAGGGGCCGAGCAGCCCCAGCATTTT	CASILRAGAEQPQHF
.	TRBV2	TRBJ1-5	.	TGTGCCAGCAAAAGAGGGAATCAGCCCCAGCATTTT	CASKRGNQPQHF